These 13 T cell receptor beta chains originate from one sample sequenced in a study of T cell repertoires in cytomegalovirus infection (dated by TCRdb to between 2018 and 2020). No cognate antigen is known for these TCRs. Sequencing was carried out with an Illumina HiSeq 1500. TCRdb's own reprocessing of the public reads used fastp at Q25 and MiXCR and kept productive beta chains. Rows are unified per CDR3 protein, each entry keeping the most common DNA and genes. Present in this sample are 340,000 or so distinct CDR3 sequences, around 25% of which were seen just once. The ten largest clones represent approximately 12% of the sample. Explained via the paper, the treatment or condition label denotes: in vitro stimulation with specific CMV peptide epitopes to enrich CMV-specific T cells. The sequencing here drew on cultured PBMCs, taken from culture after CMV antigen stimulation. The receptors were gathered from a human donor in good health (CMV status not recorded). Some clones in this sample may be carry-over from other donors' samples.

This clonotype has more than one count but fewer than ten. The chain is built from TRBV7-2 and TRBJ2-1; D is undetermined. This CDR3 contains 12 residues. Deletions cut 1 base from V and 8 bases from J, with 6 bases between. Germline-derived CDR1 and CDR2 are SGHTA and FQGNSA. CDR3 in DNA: TGTGCCAGCAGCTTAGACTTCGATGAGCAGTTCTTC. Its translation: CASSLDFDEQFF.

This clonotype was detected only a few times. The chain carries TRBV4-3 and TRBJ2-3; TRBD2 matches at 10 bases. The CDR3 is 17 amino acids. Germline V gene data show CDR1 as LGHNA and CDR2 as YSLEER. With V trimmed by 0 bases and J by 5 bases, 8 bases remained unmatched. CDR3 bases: TGCGCCAGCAGCCAAGATGTTCTAGCGGGAGTTGGAGATACGCAGTATTTT. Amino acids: CASSQDVLAGVGDTQYF.

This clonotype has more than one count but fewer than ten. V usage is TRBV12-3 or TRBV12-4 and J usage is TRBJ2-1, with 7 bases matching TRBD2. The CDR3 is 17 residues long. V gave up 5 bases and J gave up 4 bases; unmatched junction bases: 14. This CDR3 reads CASSKTTLAHDYNEQFF. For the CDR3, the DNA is TGTGCCAGCAGTAAGACCACACTAGCGCACGATTACAATGAGCAGTTCTTC.

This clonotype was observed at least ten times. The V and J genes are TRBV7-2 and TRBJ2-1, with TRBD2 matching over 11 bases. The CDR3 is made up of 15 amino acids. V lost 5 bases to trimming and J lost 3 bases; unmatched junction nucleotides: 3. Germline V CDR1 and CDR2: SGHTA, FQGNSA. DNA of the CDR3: TGTGCCAGCAGCCAGACTAGCGGGAACTACAATGAGCAGTTCTTC. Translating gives CASSQTSGNYNEQFF.

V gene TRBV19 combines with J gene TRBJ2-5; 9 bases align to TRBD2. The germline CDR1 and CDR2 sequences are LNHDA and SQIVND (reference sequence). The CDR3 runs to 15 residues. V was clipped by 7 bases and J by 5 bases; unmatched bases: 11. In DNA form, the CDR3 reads TGTGCCAGTAAATTGGAGGCGGGAGGGAGGGAGACCCAGTACTTC. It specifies CASKLEAGGRETQYF.

CDR3 residues: CASSPNLIVSYNEQFF. The CDR3 DNA is TGTGCCAGCAGTCCAAACCTTATAGTCTCCTACAATGAGCAGTTCTTC. The chain links TRBV7-2 to TRBJ2-1; no clear D. Looked up from germline, CDR1 is SGHTA and CDR2 is FQGNSA. CDR3 size: 16 residues. V shed 6 bases and J shed 0 bases, with 15 bases lying between them. Drawing the rest from reference TRBV7-2 and TRBJ2-1, the complete variable domain is GAGVSQSPSNKVTEKGKDVELRCDPISGHTALYWYRQSLGQGLEFLIYFQGNSAPDKSGLPSDRFSAERTGGSVSTLTIQRTQQEDSAVYLCASSPNLIVSYNEQFFGPGTRLTVL.

Here the CDR3 DNA reads TGTGCCAGTAGTATAACAGGAGGCACAGATACGCAGTATTTT. As protein: CASSITGGTDTQYF. This chain uses TRBV19 with TRBJ2-3; D is perhaps TRBD1 (5 bases). The CDR3 is made up of 14 amino acids. V lost 2 bases and J lost 1, with 7 bases in between. Germline V CDR1 and CDR2: LNHDA, SQIVND (reference sequence).

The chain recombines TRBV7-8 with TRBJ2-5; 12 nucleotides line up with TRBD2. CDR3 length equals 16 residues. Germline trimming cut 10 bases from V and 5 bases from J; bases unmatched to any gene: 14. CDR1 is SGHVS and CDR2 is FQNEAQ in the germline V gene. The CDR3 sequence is CATSGLAGGPRETQYF. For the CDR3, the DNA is TGTGCCACCTCCGGGCTAGCGGGAGGGCCTCGGGAGACCCAGTACTTC. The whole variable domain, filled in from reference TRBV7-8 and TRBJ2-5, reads GAGVSQSPRYKVAKRGQDVALRCDPISGHVSLFWYQQALGQGPEFLTYFQNEAQLDKSGLPSDRFFAERPEGSVSTLKIQRTQQEDSAVYLCATSGLAGGPRETQYFGPGTRLLVL.

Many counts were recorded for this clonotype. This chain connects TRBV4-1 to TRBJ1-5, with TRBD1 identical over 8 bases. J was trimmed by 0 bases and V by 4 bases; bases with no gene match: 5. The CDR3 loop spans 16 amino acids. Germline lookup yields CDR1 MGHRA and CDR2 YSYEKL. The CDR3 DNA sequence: TGCGCCAGCAGCCTGAGGACAGGGATTAGCAATCAGCCCCAGCATTTT. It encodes CASSLRTGISNQPQHF.

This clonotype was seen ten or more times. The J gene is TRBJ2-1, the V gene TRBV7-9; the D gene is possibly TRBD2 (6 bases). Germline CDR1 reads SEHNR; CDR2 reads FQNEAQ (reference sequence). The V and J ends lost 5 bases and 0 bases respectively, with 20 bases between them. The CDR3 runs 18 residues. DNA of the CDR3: TGTGCCAGCAGCCCACCAGGACTACCCAGAGGCTCCTACAATGAGCAGTTCTTC. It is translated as CASSPPGLPRGSYNEQFF.

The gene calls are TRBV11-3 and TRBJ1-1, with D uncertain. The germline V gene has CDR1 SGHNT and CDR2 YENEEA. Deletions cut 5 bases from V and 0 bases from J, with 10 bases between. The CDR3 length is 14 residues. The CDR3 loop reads CASSHYNMNTEAFF. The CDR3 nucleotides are TGTGCCAGCAGCCATTACAACATGAACACTGAAGCTTTCTTT.

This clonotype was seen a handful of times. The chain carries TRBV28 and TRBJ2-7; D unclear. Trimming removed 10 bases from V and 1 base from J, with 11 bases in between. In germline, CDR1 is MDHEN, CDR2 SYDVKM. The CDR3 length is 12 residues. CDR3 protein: CATQLGSYEQYF. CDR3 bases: TGTGCCACCCAACTTGGGTCCTACGAGCAGTACTTC.

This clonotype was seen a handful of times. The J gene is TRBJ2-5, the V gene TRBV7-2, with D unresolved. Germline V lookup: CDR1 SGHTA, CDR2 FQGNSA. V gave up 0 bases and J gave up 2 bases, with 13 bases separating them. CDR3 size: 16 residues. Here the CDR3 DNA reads TGTGCCAGCAGCTTAGCCGGCGGACGTCCTCAAGAGACCCAGTACTTC. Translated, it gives CASSLAGGRPQETQYF.